What follows describes a single TCR beta chain. Its antigen is unidentified. The data were obtained in a study of cytomegalovirus exposure and HLA in healthy donors. Study background: Both the approximately 130 validation repertoires and the approximately 700 first-cohort repertoires used the same platform, as reported by a later analysis. Overall study results and limits: Subsequent analysis revealed that first-cohort TCR clusters tended to co-occur in the approximately 120 validation repertoires.

Assay: immunoSEQ multiplex PCR; the TCRdb copy retains only in-frame clones and omits some. The table has 70,000 to 85,000 clones, around 94% seen once. V gave up 4 bases and J gave up 4 bases; unmatched junction bases: 7. Per the germline V gene, CDR1 is SGDLS and CDR2 is YYNGEE. The CDR3 runs 15 residues. The chain links TRBV9 to TRBJ2-5, with 10 bases fitting TRBD2. This TCR derives from a woman aged 18-35 years in good health and CMV-seropositive. Sequencing was done on a sample of PBMCs. CDR3 in amino acids: CASSSEGLAPETQYF. The CDR3 nucleotides read TGTGCCAGCAGCTCCGAGGGACTAGCGCCAGAGACCCAGTACTTC.